This paragraph covers one T cell receptor beta chain sequence. The entry originates in a study of blood T cell repertoires in COVID-19. Overall study context: Sample material is recorded as cDNA or gDNA derived from T cells, B-cell-depleted T cells, or PBMCs.

Trimming removed 6 bases at V and 6 bases at J, with 21 bases between. This CDR3 is built from 16 residues. Germline V gene sequence: CDR1 LNHDA, CDR2 SQIVND (reference sequence). Original data processing: Reference gene primer amplification yielded estimated nucleated cell counts. Clones were sequenced by immunoSEQ multiplex PCR, and TCRdb holds only the in-frame ones, with some missing. The DNA was the basis for D and trimming; V, J and clone size are from that table. The sample includes approximately 200,000 clones, over 80% of them seen just once. Allocation to cohorts depended on clinical history reported by the participants. A case of COVID-19 had been met by exposed participants within 2 weeks before study entry.

The TCR originated in a woman aged 25 to 39 who had been exposed to COVID-19. Sequencing was performed on PBMCs or T cells enriched from blood (not recorded which). This rearrangement joins TRBV19 to TRBJ2-1, with D unclear. This chain's CDR3 is CASRLTPLGERNEQFF. CDR3 bases: TGTGCCAGTAGACTTACGCCACTCGGAGAACGCAATGAGCAGTTCTTC.